This TCR beta chain was recorded in a study of CD8+ T cells in alopecia areata. The sample's treatment: oral pan-JAK inhibitor, 5-10 mg twice daily. The germline V gene has CDR1 MNHNY and CDR2 SVGAGI (reference sequence). The ends were cut back, 5 bases at V and 0 bases at J, with 13 bases in the middle. CDR3 length: 15 amino acids. As the sequencing template, cDNA was produced by extracting RNA and reverse transcribing it. The repertoire was sequenced with immunoSEQ multiplex PCR; TCRdb's copy has only in-frame clones and lacks some. The sample contains a few hundred thousand clones, over 60% of which appear only once.

The receptor was derived from a human donor with alopecia areata. The chain links TRBV6-6 to TRBJ1-1; D is unclear. Sequencing used CD4+ T cells sorted from blood, obtained at approximately week 42, from a patient treated with tofacitinib. DNA for the CDR3: TGTGCCAGCAGTCGTATTCAATCAGTGAACACTGAAGCTTTCTTT. This codes for CASSRIQSVNTEAFF.